The 14 T cell receptor beta chains reported below all come from one sample, sequenced in a study of blood T cell repertoires in COVID-19. Produced via immunoSEQ multiplex PCR; TCRdb's table is partial and in-frame only. The repertoire holds around 80,000 clones, roughly 88% seen once, with more than 4.5% in the top ten. Sequencing was performed on peripheral blood. These TCRs come from a woman at least 80 years old with acute or convalescent COVID-19.

This chain uses TRBV18 with TRBJ1-5; D not resolved. Germline V gives CDR1 KGHSH, CDR2 LQKENI. V lost 2 bases and J 0 bases, leaving 8 bases between the germline ends. This CDR3 comprises 15 residues. This chain's CDR3 is CASSPGLYSNQPQHF. The CDR3 DNA reads as TGTGCCAGCTCACCAGGGCTTTATAGCAATCAGCCCCAGCATTTT.

The CDR3 nucleotides are TGTGCCAGCTCACTTGGGTTCGGGACAGGATACCCCAATGAGCAGTTCTTC. Amino acids: CASSLGFGTGYPNEQFF. The chain recombines TRBV18 with TRBJ2-1; 8 nucleotides match TRBD1. CDR1 and CDR2 (germline): KGHSH, LQKENI. With 4 bases clipped from V and 6 bases from J, the junction kept 14 bases outside the gene matches. The CDR3 extends over 17 amino acids.

This rearrangement joins TRBV6-5 to TRBJ2-1, with 10 positions matching TRBD2. V lost 4 bases to trimming and J lost 9 bases; unmatched junction nucleotides: 0. The germline V gene encodes CDR1 MNHEY and CDR2 SVGAGI. The CDR3 spans 12 residues. The CDR3 DNA follows: TGTGCCAGCAGTTTAGCGGGAGGTGAGCAGTTCTTC. Translated: CASSLAGGEQFF.

This clone was seen once. The junction differs from germline at one of its ends, possibly a read error. The CDR3 here is CARAGRSTDSQYF. The CDR3, as DNA: TGTGCCCGGGCGGGGAGGTCCACAGATTCGCAGTATTTT. This chain connects TRBV2 to TRBJ2-3, with a tentative D call TRBD2 (6 bases). Per germline, CDR1 SNHLY and CDR2 FYNNEI. The CDR3 contains 13 residues.

The chain employs TRBV7-9 and TRBJ1-2, with TRBD1 as a possible D gene (5 bases). The germline V gene encodes CDR1 SEHNR and CDR2 FQNEAQ (reference sequence). V lost 5 bases to trimming and J lost 5 bases, with 18 bases between them. The CDR3 is 15 amino acids. The DNA for the CDR3 is TGTGCCAGCAGCCCCTTTGGCAGGGAGGGATATGGCTACACCTTC. This gives the protein CASSPFGREGYGYTF.

V is TRBV5-1 and J is TRBJ1-1; 7 bases are shared with TRBD1. Germline lookup yields CDR1 SGHRS and CDR2 YFSETQ. The CDR3 extends over 15 amino acids. With 7 bases clipped from V and 0 bases from J, the junction kept 9 bases outside the gene matches. The CDR3 reads CASVSTQGMNTEAFF. In DNA, the CDR3 is TGCGCCAGCGTATCAACACAGGGGATGAACACTGAAGCTTTCTTT.

The V gene is TRBV15, the J gene TRBJ2-7; no firm D call. The V and J ends lost 1 base and 6 bases respectively, with 10 bases between them. Per germline, CDR1 LNHNV and CDR2 YYDKDF (reference sequence). The CDR3 loop spans 13 amino acids. The CDR3 sequence is CATSRAEFVEQYF. CDR3 DNA sequence: TGTGCCACCAGCAGAGCTGAGTTTGTCGAGCAGTACTTC.

The V call is TRBV11-2, the J call TRBJ2-3, with TRBD2 as a possible D gene (6 bases). This CDR3 comprises 14 residues. V lost 1 base, J lost 7 bases, and 12 bases lay in between. CDR1 and CDR2 (germline): SGHAT, FQNNGV. CDR3 coding DNA: TGTGCCAGCAGCTTAGTAGGTAGCGGATATACGCAGTATTTT. Amino acid sequence: CASSLVGSGYTQYF.

This rearrangement joins TRBV19 to TRBJ2-3; 8 nucleotides align to TRBD1. The CDR3 totals 14 residues. CDR1 and CDR2 from the germline V gene are LNHDA and SQIVND (reference sequence). Germline trimming cut 8 bases from V and 1 base from J; bases unmatched to any gene: 5. The CDR3, as DNA: TGTGCCAGTCAAATGGACAGGGGCACAGATACGCAGTATTTT. Its translation: CASQMDRGTDTQYF.

This clone came up once. The chain has TRBV19 and TRBJ2-7; TRBD1 agrees at 8 bases. From germline, CDR1 is LNHDA and CDR2 SQIVND (reference sequence). V lost 1 base, J lost 7 bases, and 3 bases stayed unmatched. There are 13 residues in the CDR3. The CDR3 DNA reads as TGTGCCAGTAGTATAGGACAGGGGTTTGAGCAGTACTTC. This sequence encodes CASSIGQGFEQYF.

The rearrangement uses TRBV25-1 and TRBJ2-2; 8 bases match TRBD1. The ends lost 6 bases at V and 3 bases at J; junction bases unmatched: 9. CDR3 length: 16 amino acids. Germline CDR1 is MGHDK and CDR2 is SYGVNS. The CDR3 reads CASSGSTGGYTGELFF. CDR3 bases: TGTGCCAGCAGCGGAAGTACAGGGGGGTACACCGGGGAGCTGTTTTTT.

The chain has TRBV19 and TRBJ1-6, with D possibly matching TRBD1 (6 bases). Germline CDR1 and CDR2: LNHDA and SQIVND (reference sequence). The V end lost 6 bases, the J end lost 6 bases, and 12 bases lay between the germline ends. This CDR3 is 14 amino acids long. In DNA form, the CDR3 reads TGTGCCAGTAGCCCGGGACAACTTAATTCACCCCTCCACTTT. This encodes CASSPGQLNSPLHF.

This clone came up a few times. The chain couples TRBV7-3 to TRBJ1-2; a possible D gene is TRBD1 (5 bases). Germline V gene sequence: CDR1 SGHTA, CDR2 FQGTGA. Trimming left V 6 bases short and J 5 bases short, with 19 bases between. This CDR3 spans 15 amino acids. The CDR3 DNA is TGTGCCAGCAGTCCCTTGGGGGGAAGAGGGTATGGCTACACCTTC. It translates to CASSPLGGRGYGYTF.

The rearrangement joins TRBV19 to TRBJ2-2, with D possibly being TRBD1 (5 bases). CDR3 length: 13 residues. CDR1 LNHDA and CDR2 SQIVND come from the germline V gene (reference sequence). Trimming shortened V by 4 bases and J by 6 bases, and 9 bases separated the two germline ends. As DNA, the CDR3 is TGTGCCAGTAGTACAGGGTCCCCCGGGGAGCTGTTTTTT. This gives the protein CASSTGSPGELFF. The full variable domain, completed using reference TRBV19 and TRBJ2-2, is DGGITQSPKYLFRKEGQNVTLSCEQNLNHDAMYWYRQDPGQGLRLIYYSQIVNDFQKGDIAEGYSVSREKKESFPLTVTSAQKNPTAFYLCASSTGSPGELFFGEGSRLTVL.